A selection of T cell receptor beta chains follows, all from one sample in a study of cytomegalovirus exposure and HLA in healthy donors. Measured with immunoSEQ multiplex PCR; TCRdb has only the in-frame clones, and not every one. This table has some 140,000 clones, 79% appearing once. The sample taken for sequencing was PBMCs. The receptors come from a man in his late teens or twenties in good health and CMV-seronegative. CDR3s include the opening cysteine and the closing phenylalanine or tryptophan. D genes are given only for firm matches. The size field is filled for only some rows; it gives once, few, many or a size class.

NA	TRBJ1-2	TRBV25-1	NA	TGTGCCAGCAGTGAATATCCGGGAGGGGTCCATGGCTACACCTTC	CASSEYPGGVHGYTF
TRBD1	TRBJ2-2	TRBV7-9	NA	TGTTCCAGCAGCACCCCGACAGGGACCGGGGAGCTGTTTTTT	CSSSTPTGTGELFF
NA	TRBJ1-1	TRBV10-3	NA	TGTGCCATCAGTCAGGAGGTACCGGGGAACACTGAAGCTTTCTTT	CAISQEVPGNTEAFF
TRBD1	TRBJ1-2	TRBV7-8	NA	TGTGCCAGCAGCTTAGCGGAAATCCCGACAGGGGGGATAGACTATGGCTACACCTTC	CASSLAEIPTGGIDYGYTF
TRBD1	TRBJ1-1	TRBV27	NA	TGTGCCAGCAGACACTTGACAGGGGGCCCCCTTACGAACACTGAAGCTTTCTTT	CASRHLTGGPLTNTEAFF
TRBD1	TRBJ1-6	TRBV11-1	NA	TGTGCCAGCAGCCTGACCCCGGGACAGGGCGGTTCACCCCTCCACTTT	CASSLTPGQGGSPLHF
TRBD1	TRBJ2-7	TRBV6-1	NA	TGTGCCAGCAGTGAATACCGTCAGGGGGACGAGCAGTACTTC	CASSEYRQGDEQYF
NA	TRBJ1-2	TRBV30	NA	TGTGCCTGGAGTGTACCCCTGGCGGAACATCACTATGGCTACACCTTC	CAWSVPLAEHHYGYTF
NA	TRBJ2-1	TRBV5-1	NA	TGCGCCAGCAGCTTGGTTCCGGGGTCGTCCTACAATGAGCAGTTCTTC	CASSLVPGSSYNEQFF
NA	TRBJ1-4	TRBV7-9	NA	TGTGCCAGCAGCTTAGGGACAGCAACTAATGAAAAACTGTTTTTT	CASSLGTATNEKLFF
NA	TRBJ1-3	TRBV4-2	once	TGTGCCAGCAGCCAAGGAACCCGAGCTGGAAACACCATATATTTT	CASSQGTRAGNTIYF
TRBD1	TRBJ1-5	TRBV9	NA	TGTGCCAGCAGCGCTGACGGACAGGGCAATCAGCCCCAGCATTTT	CASSADGQGNQPQHF
TRBD1	TRBJ1-2	TRBV5-6	few	TGTGCCAGCAGCTTAGGAGACAGGGTTTTTTACTACACCTTC	CASSLGDRVFYYTF
TRBD1	TRBJ1-6	TRBV2	once	TGTGCCAGCGGGGACAGGGGATCCTATAATTCACCCCTCCACTTT	CASGDRGSYNSPLHF
NA	TRBJ2-5	TRBV18	once	TGTGCCAGCTCACCATCGTTAGACGGGGAGACCCAGTACTTC	CASSPSLDGETQYF
NA	TRBJ2-2	TRBV6-1	NA	TGTGCCAGCAGATTCGAGGGCGCGGCCGGGGAGCTGTTTTTT	CASRFEGAAGELFF
NA	TRBJ2-3	TRBV19	NA	TGTGCCAGTACCACTAGGACTAGCACAGATACGCAGTATTTT	CASTTRTSTDTQYF
NA	TRBJ2-7	TRBV5-6	NA	TGTGCCAGCAGCCCCGCTCAAGGGCCAGCGGCAGCGGGGCAGTACTTC	CASSPAQGPAAAGQYF
NA	TRBJ2-7	TRBV19	NA	TGTGCCAGTAGTCAACTACAGGGTTTTCGGTATGGCGAGCAGTACTTC	CASSQLQGFRYGEQYF
NA	TRBJ1-2	TRBV6-5	NA	TGTGCCAGCAGAATACTTGTAGGGGCTAACTATGGCTACACCTTC	CASRILVGANYGYTF
NA	TRBJ2-3	TRBV30	NA	TGTGCCTGGAGTGCGTCGCTCGGGGAGGCAGATACGCAGTATTTT	CAWSASLGEADTQYF
NA	TRBJ2-3	TRBV9	NA	TGTGCCAGCAGCGTAGTCAGTGGGGGCGCGTCCACAGATACGCAGTATTTT	CASSVVSGGASTDTQYF
NA	TRBJ1-2	TRBV2	NA	TGTGCCAGCAGTGAGATTTGGGGGGAAGTCGGCTACACCTTC	CASSEIWGEVGYTF
TRBD1	TRBJ2-7	TRBV30	NA	TGTGCCTGGGACAGGGGGCTGGGGGAGCAGTACTTC	CAWDRGLGEQYF
TRBD1	TRBJ1-1	TRBV7-6	few	TGTGCCAGCAGCCAGGACAGGGGCACTGAAGCTTTCTTT	CASSQDRGTEAFF
NA	TRBJ2-6	TRBV6-6	NA	TGTGCCAGCAGTTACGAGAGGAGCTCTGGGGCCAACGTCCTGACTTTC	CASSYERSSGANVLTF
TRBD1	TRBJ1-2	TRBV6-1	NA	TGTGCCAGCAGTGATTACGGACAGGCTCCTAACTATGGCTACACCTTC	CASSDYGQAPNYGYTF
TRBD1	TRBJ1-2	TRBV6-6	NA	TGTGCCAGCCAAGGCCGACAGGGAGTCTATGGCTACACCTTC	CASQGRQGVYGYTF
NA	TRBJ1-6	TRBV7-9	NA	TGTGCCAGCAGCTTAGGGGCTCGGTCACCCCTCCACTTT	CASSLGARSPLHF
TRBD1	TRBJ1-2	TRBV30	once	TGTGCCTGGACCCGATCAGGGGGCTTGGGCTACACCTTC	CAWTRSGGLGYTF
NA	TRBJ1-1	TRBV2	many	TGTGCCAGCACCGCGGGCCCTGGGGACACTGAAGCTTTCTTT	CASTAGPGDTEAFF
NA	TRBJ1-5	TRBV2	few	TGTGCCAGCAGTGAACGGGGGACCACAATCAGGCCCCAGCATTTT	CASSERGTTIRPQHF
NA	TRBJ1-2	TRBV19	NA	TGTGCCAGTTCTCCACAGGTCACGGGCTATGGCTACACCTTC	CASSPQVTGYGYTF
NA	TRBJ2-5	TRBV27	once	TGTGCCAGCAGTTCGCGAGAGACCCAGTACTTC	CASSSRETQYF
NA	TRBJ1-5	TRBV14	NA	TGTGCCAGCAGCCCGAGAAACAGTGGCCAGCCCCAGCATTTT	CASSPRNSGQPQHF
TRBD2	TRBJ2-5	TRBV15	NA	TGTGCCACCAGCAGGGGCGGACTAGCGGGGGGCCGAGGAGAGACCCAGTACTTC	CATSRGGLAGGRGETQYF
NA	TRBJ2-3	TRBV25-1	NA	TGTGCCAGCAGTCCCCCCCGGGGAACAGATACGCAGTATTTT	CASSPPRGTDTQYF
TRBD2	TRBJ2-7	TRBV6-1	NA	TGTGCCAGCAGTGAAATGGGAGGGTTCGGCGAGCAGTACTTC	CASSEMGGFGEQYF
TRBD2	TRBJ2-3	TRBV9	NA	TGTGCCAGCAGCGTAGAGGGAGGGAGGCGGTCAGATACGCAGTATTTT	CASSVEGGRRSDTQYF
NA	TRBJ2-2	TRBV11-3	NA	TGTGCCAGCAGCTTTGGAGGGATCGGCGGGGAGCTGTTTTTT	CASSFGGIGGELFF
NA	TRBJ1-2	TRBV14	NA	TGTGCCAGCAGCCAAGGACAGTTCATTTTTAACTATGGCTACACCTTC	CASSQGQFIFNYGYTF
NA	TRBJ1-2	TRBV7-2	NA	TGTGCCAGCAGCTTAGCCTGGTCAGGCGGCTACACCTTC	CASSLAWSGGYTF
TRBD1	TRBJ1-4	TRBV19	NA	TGTGCCAGTAGTGCGCACAGGGGGCAGGGGACTAATGAAAAACTGTTTTTT	CASSAHRGQGTNEKLFF
NA	TRBJ1-5	TRBV19	NA	TGTGCCAGTAGTATAGAAGAGGCGGGGGTACTCAATCAGCCCCAGCATTTT	CASSIEEAGVLNQPQHF
NA	TRBJ2-2	TRBV9	NA	TGTGCCAGCAGCGTTAGCACAACCGGGGAGCTGTTTTTT	CASSVSTTGELFF
NA	TRBJ1-3	TRBV11-2	NA	TGTGCCAGCAGCTTGGCAGGGGTAAACACCATATATTTT	CASSLAGVNTIYF
TRBD2	TRBJ2-7	TRBV2	NA	TGTGCCAGCGAAAACGGGGCGGGGGGTAGCTCCTACGAGCAGTACTTC	CASENGAGGSSYEQYF
TRBD2	TRBJ2-3	TRBV5-1	NA	TGCGCCAGCAGTAGATGGGCTAGCGGCCCAGATACGCAGTATTTT	CASSRWASGPDTQYF
NA	TRBJ2-2	TRBV15	NA	TGTGCCACCAGCAGAGATAACGGGAACACCGGGGAGCTGTTTTTT	CATSRDNGNTGELFF
TRBD1	TRBJ1-1	TRBV25-1	NA	TGTGCCAGCAGTTTTCAGGGGGACACTGAAGCTTTCTTT	CASSFQGDTEAFF
NA	TRBJ1-1	TRBV10-3	NA	TGTGCCATCGGTGGGGGGGTCACTGAAGCTTTCTTT	CAIGGGVTEAFF
TRBD1	TRBJ1-1	TRBV5-1	NA	TGCGCCAGCAGCCAAAATACAGGGGTCACTGAAGCTTTCTTT	CASSQNTGVTEAFF
NA	TRBJ1-1	TRBV5-5	NA	TGTGCCAGCAGCTTCCCGGGGCGGGGAGGTAGTGAAGCTTTCTTT	CASSFPGRGGSEAFF
NA	TRBJ1-4	TRBV15	NA	TGTGCCACCAGCATTTTACAGGGTCCCGTCGAAAAACTGTTTTTT	CATSILQGPVEKLFF
TRBD1	TRBJ2-3	TRBV5-1	NA	TGCGCCAGCAGCCTCCGGGACAGGGGCTCAGATACGCAGTATTTT	CASSLRDRGSDTQYF
NA	TRBJ1-2	TRBV10-2	NA	TGCGCCAGCAGTGATGGCAGACACTTATATGGCTACACCTTC	CASSDGRHLYGYTF
NA	TRBJ2-2	TRBV19	NA	TGTGCCACCAAGGGCGGGCCCAACGTCCCCGGGGAGCTGTTTTTT	CATKGGPNVPGELFF
NA	TRBJ2-1	TRBV9	NA	TGTGCCAGCAGCGTAGCCAAAGGCGGCGTCAACAATGAGCAGTTCTTC	CASSVAKGGVNNEQFF
NA	TRBJ1-4	TRBV7-9	NA	TGTGCCAGCCAAACCTCCCCATGGGGGAGGGCAACTAATGAAAAACTGTTTTTT	CASQTSPWGRATNEKLFF
NA	TRBJ2-7	TRBV4-3	NA	TGCGCCAGCAGCCAAGATAGCGGCCGCGAGCAGTACTTC	CASSQDSGREQYF